This paragraph covers one TCR beta chain sequence. Negatively enriched CD4+ T cells were divided by CD45RA into naive and memory. This entry comes from a study of shared clonotypes between healthy human individuals. The method was immunoSEQ multiplex PCR; TCRdb's version includes in-frame clones alone and lacks a portion of them. This table holds approximately 530,000 clones, 90% to 96% found once. The CDR3 runs to 12 residues. The V gene lost 1 base and the J gene lost 5 bases, with 7 bases spanning the gap. Germline CDR1 SGHKS, CDR2 YYEKEE (reference sequence). V gene TRBV5-5 combines with J gene TRBJ2-7, with unresolved D. This TCR was sampled from a woman aged 25-40 years in good health. The sequenced sample consisted of naive CD4+ T cells sorted from blood. Subset specified: CD45RA+ positively selected. CDR3 residues: CASSLQRNEQYF. CDR3 DNA: TGTGCCAGCAGCTTGCAACGAAACGAGCAGTACTTC.